The T cell receptor (beta chain) described here comes from a study of blood T cell repertoires in COVID-19 (dated by TCRdb to the early 2020s). Regarding the complete study: Samples covering the acute and convalescent phases of COVID-19 were provided by collaborators in the United States, Italy and Spain. The prospective study material was composed of cDNA or gDNA derived from T cells, B-cell-depleted T cells, or PBMCs. Subjects who had been exposed to COVID-19, were actively infected with it, or had recovered from it provided the deeply sampled blood TCRbeta repertoires that made up the dataset. A freely available public database, intended as a resource for researchers studying the immune response to SARS-CoV-2, is where the repertoires were released. The samples were drawn from two sources: the first 160 participants of the ongoing ImmuneRACE study, and over 950 subjects contributed by 6 global collaborators. Nearly every sample came with metadata listing a de-identified subject ID, COVID-19 status, age in years and sex. Where HLA class I and class II types were available, the types were taken from metadata supplied by the sample provider, not from assay-based typing.

With respect to this clone: There is no known antigen for this receptor. No much larger clone exists at a distance of one base, and base qualities are not known.

TCRbeta CDR3 regions were amplified from genomic DNA using the immunoSEQ Assay, a bias-controlled multiplex PCR. The original pipeline was this. Nucleated cell counts per sample were estimated from amplification of reference gene primers within the assay. To quantify the absolute abundance of each unique TCRbeta CDR3 rearrangement, sequence reads were collapsed and filtered. For each sample, productive Simpson clonality was calculated as the square root of Simpson's diversity index over productive rearrangements. TCRdb provides this immuneACCESS table in a form limited to in-frame rearrangements. Some clones are lacking; in checked studies, under half of them reflect an unresolved V gene, and why the rest are absent is not known. D and trimming come from the DNA, and the V and J calls and clone size come from that table. The sample contains approximately 220,000 clones, roughly 87% of them found a single time. The biggest ten clones account for approximately 2.4% of the sample.

Participants in the prospective study were aged roughly 18 to 89 years, lived in about two dozen United States geographic areas, and enrolled through a virtual design. Cohort assignment in the prospective study relied on participant-reported clinical history from a screening survey and a study questionnaire. In the prospective study, whole blood, serum and a nasopharyngeal or oropharyngeal swab were collected from each participant by mobile phlebotomists. Additional blood draws and questionnaires over a 2-month period could optionally be provided by prospective study participants. Blood samples from the prospective study were shipped frozen or at room temperature prior to DNA extraction. The germline V gene encodes CDR1 MNHEY and CDR2 SMNVEV (reference sequence). CDR3 length: 16 amino acids, cysteine to phenylalanine. Only the CDR3 part of the read is kept: 48 bases, read in frame from the first base. Trimming removed 0 bases from V and 0 bases from J, leaving 12 bases between the germline ends.

General study outcomes and caveats: The amount of clinical and demographic metadata varied by source and participant and was provided uncurated.

The source is a woman aged 25-40 years with acute COVID-19. The sample was PBMCs or T cells enriched from blood (not recorded which). The V gene is TRBV27 and the J gene is TRBJ2-7; the D gene remains uncertain. The CDR3 loop reads CASSLSIGRSSYEQYF. The bases read TGTGCCAGCAGTTTATCGATCGGCAGGTCCTCCTACGAGCAGTACTTC.